The 22 T cell receptor beta chains listed next were all sequenced from one sample in a study of T cells in women clearing cervical HPV infection. TCRdb's table, derived via immunoSEQ multiplex PCR, lists solely in-frame clones and lacks some. This sample's table reports some 21,000 clones. Sequenced sample: blood buffy coat. The receptor source for this set is a woman aged 18 to 75 with a cervical HPV16 infection that either progressed to CIN3+ or cleared (not recorded which).

Comment on this clone: The read finishes 3 residues shy of the CDR3 end, and the germline J gene is used to complete it. This chain joins TRBV2 and TRBJ1-4; unclear D gene. There are 14 residues in the CDR3. CDR1 is SNHLY, CDR2 FYNNEI, per germline. With 2 bases removed from V and 8 bases from J, the gap between germline ends came to 12 bases. The chain's CDR3 is CASSELQPTEKLFF. CDR3 DNA, as far as it was read: TGTGCCAGCAGTGAACTACAGCCCACAGAAAAA.

A word on this clone: The sequence runs out 3 residues before the end of the CDR3; the remainder is reconstructed from the germline J gene. The rearrangement joins TRBV18 to TRBJ2-4; maybe TRBD1 (6 bases). In germline, CDR1 is KGHSH, CDR2 LQKENI. CDR3 length equals 16 residues. The CDR3 DNA, read in part, is TGTGCCAGCTCACCTTACTCCGGGACACCCGACTATGGT. This translates into CASSPYSGTPDYG. The whole CDR3 sequence is CASSPYSGTPDYGQYF.

The CDR3 sequence is CASGGDSGTYTF. CDR3 DNA (partial): TGTGCCAGCGGGGGGGATAGCGGGACC. The rearrangement links TRBV2 to TRBJ1-2; tentatively, D is TRBD1 (5 bases). With the read ending 3 residues before the CDR3 end, the germline J gene is used to fill in that end. Germline V gene lookup returns CDR1 SNHLY and CDR2 FYNNEI. The CDR3 is 12 residues long.

As regards this clone: The read falls 3 residues short of the CDR3 end, and the missing part is taken from the germline J gene. V gene TRBV10-3 combines with J gene TRBJ1-5; 7 bases line up with TRBD1. Germline CDR1 ENHRY, CDR2 SYGVKD. This CDR3 comprises 14 residues. V was pared by 2 bases and J by 6 bases, with 4 bases of the junction left unmatched. CDR3 sequence reads: CAISEDRVGQPQHF. Partial CDR3 DNA: TGTGCCATCAGTGAGGACAGGGTGGGTCAGCCC.

As regards this clone: The read halts 3 residues ahead of the CDR3 end, with the missing end drawn from the germline J gene. The gene calls are TRBV9 and TRBJ2-3; 14 bases agree with TRBD2. Germline-derived CDR1 and CDR2 are SGDLS and YYNGEE. This CDR3 has 17 amino acids. The J segment lost 6 bases and the V segment lost 3 bases, leaving 9 bases of the junction unmatched. The covered CDR3 bases are TGTGCCAGCAGCGCAACCGGGACTAGCGGGAGTGGGGATACG. Encoded protein: CASSATGTSGSGDT. The full CDR3 protein reads CASSATGTSGSGDTQYF.

Concerning this clone itself: The read is 3 residues too short to cover the CDR3 end, so that end is filled in from the germline J gene. This chain links TRBV7-2 with TRBJ1-4, with a tentative D call TRBD1 (5 bases). CDR1 SGHTA and CDR2 FQGNSA come from the germline V gene. This CDR3 comprises 17 residues. V gave up 0 bases and J gave up 0 bases, with 11 bases separating them. CDR3: CASSLAWTIATNEKLFF. The CDR3 DNA, read in part, is TGTGCCAGCAGCTTAGCGTGGACAATTGCAACTAATGAAAAA.

Regarding this clone: Read coverage stops 3 residues before the CDR3 terminus; the germline J gene supplies the remainder. This chain connects TRBV19 to TRBJ2-5; D may be TRBD1 (6 bases). The CDR3 covers 18 residues. The germline V gene encodes CDR1 LNHDA and CDR2 SQIVND (reference sequence). The covered CDR3 bases are TGTGCCAGTAGAGCCCGGGTCGGTCGGGACAAAAGCACAGATACC. Translation: CASRARVGRDKSTDT. The whole CDR3 is CASRARVGRDKSTDTQYF.

For this clone: The read ends 3 residues before the CDR3 terminus; that terminus is restored from the germline J gene. The V and J genes are TRBV20-1 and TRBJ2-5, with D perhaps matching TRBD2 (5 bases). V lost 0 bases to trimming and J lost 7 bases, with 18 bases between them. The CDR3 consists of 15 residues. The germline V gene encodes CDR1 DFQATT and CDR2 SNEGSKA (reference sequence). The covered CDR3 bases are TGCAGTGCTAGAGACCTTGGCACTAGTGTGGGGACC. As protein: CSARDLGTSVGT. Given in full, the CDR3 is CSARDLGTSVGTQYF.

The CDR3 reads CASSLNRDLQETQYF. The CDR3 DNA, read in part, is TGCGCCAGCAGCTTAAACCGGGACTTGCAAGAGACC. The rearrangement joins TRBV5-1 to TRBJ2-5; D may be TRBD2 (6 bases). Read coverage stops 3 residues before the CDR3 terminus; the germline J gene supplies the remainder. Looked up from germline, CDR1 is SGHRS and CDR2 is YFSETQ. Trimming pared 2 bases from V and 2 bases from J, leaving 13 bases between. The CDR3 spans 15 residues.

Comment on this clone: The sequenced fragment ends 3 residues before the CDR3 boundary, so the rest is inferred from the germline J gene. The chain joins TRBV6-2 or TRBV6-3 to TRBJ1-2; no definite D call. Germline loops: CDR1 MNHEY, CDR2 SVGEGT. The CDR3 loop spans 14 amino acids. Incomplete CDR3 DNA: TGTGCCAGCCTTAGCGGGAGTAACTACAATGAC. It translates to CASLSGSNYND. Given in full, the CDR3 is CASLSGSNYNDYTF.

In the case of this clone: Coverage ceases 3 residues before the CDR3 finishes, and the germline J gene fills in the end. The rearrangement links TRBV11-2 to TRBJ2-7, with TRBD1 identical over 7 bases. Germline CDR1 reads SGHAT; CDR2 reads FQNNGV. The CDR3 is 13 residues long. V lost 4 bases and J lost 3; bases outside the gene matches: 3. The CDR3 region is CASSWGQIYEQYF. CDR3 bases read: TGTGCCAGCAGCTGGGGACAGATCTACGAG.

A remark on this clone: Read data end 3 residues before the CDR3 end; the end is taken from the germline J gene. The chain links TRBV5-5 to TRBJ2-1, with D tentatively TRBD1 (6 bases). CDR1 SGHKS and CDR2 YYEKEE come from the germline V gene (reference sequence). CDR3 length: 15 amino acids. Trimming pared 2 bases from V and 4 bases from J, leaving 13 bases between. CDR3 protein: CASSFLQGRYNEQFF. The CDR3 DNA, read in part, is TGTGCCAGCAGCTTCCTCCAGGGGCGATACAATGAG.

As regards this clone: The read ends 3 residues early relative to the CDR3; the germline J gene fills the gap. The chain has TRBV7-9 and TRBJ2-2; 9 bases are shared with TRBD2. The CDR3 is made up of 13 amino acids. With V trimmed by 9 bases and J by 3 bases, 2 bases remained unmatched. Germline V gives CDR1 SEHNR, CDR2 FQNEAQ (reference sequence). The sequenced CDR3 bases are TGTGCCAGGATAGCGGGGGACACCGGGGAG. It translates to CARIAGDTGE. The whole CDR3 region reads CARIAGDTGELFF.

On this clone: The read stops 3 residues short of the end of the CDR3; the missing end is completed from the germline J gene. The chain recombines TRBV19 with TRBJ1-5; D is ambiguous. Looked up from germline, CDR1 is LNHDA and CDR2 is SQIVND (reference sequence). The CDR3 loop spans 15 amino acids. V lost 3 bases, J lost 0 bases, and 9 bases lay in between. Here the CDR3 reads CASSMMVGSNQPQHF. CDR3 DNA (partial): TGTGCCAGTAGTATGATGGTCGGTAGCAATCAGCCC.

On this clone: Read data end 3 residues before the CDR3 end; the end is taken from the germline J gene. The chain links TRBV7-9 to TRBJ2-2, with 8 bases that match TRBD2. The CDR3 is made up of 15 amino acids. Germline V lookup: CDR1 SEHNR, CDR2 FQNEAQ (reference sequence). The part of the CDR3 DNA that was read is TGTGCCAGCAGCTCGGGGGGGACGGATTATGAAAAG. As protein: CASSSGGTDYEK. The entire CDR3 reads CASSSGGTDYEKLFF.

On this clone itself: The read ends 3 residues before the CDR3 terminus; that terminus is restored from the germline J gene. This sequence joins TRBV13 and TRBJ2-5, with TRBD1 as a possible D gene (6 bases). The length of the CDR3 is 14 residues. V lost 4 bases to trimming and J lost 1 base, with 10 bases between them. The V gene's germline CDR1 is PRHDT and CDR2 FYEKMQ (reference sequence). CDR3 residues: CASSSTGTQETQYF. The DNA read from the CDR3 is TGTGCCAGCAGCTCTACAGGGACCCAAGAGACC.

As to this clone: The read halts 3 residues ahead of the CDR3 end, with the missing end drawn from the germline J gene. The chain has TRBV5-8 and TRBJ2-2; D remains unclear. CDR1 is SGHTS, CDR2 YDEGEE, per germline. The CDR3 loop spans 13 amino acids. V was pared by 3 bases and J by 6 bases, with 9 bases between. The CDR3 DNA, read in part, is TGTGCCAGCAGCTCCGAAATAGCCGGGGAG. It encodes CASSSEIAGE. The entire CDR3 protein is CASSSEIAGELFF.

In regard to this clone: The DNA ends 3 residues before the CDR3 does, and the rest of the CDR3 is filled in from the germline J gene. The rearrangement uses TRBV4-1 and TRBJ2-4, with D unresolved. Trimming pared 5 bases from V and 0 bases from J, leaving 11 bases between. The CDR3 runs to 15 residues. The germline CDR1 and CDR2 sequences are MGHRA and YSYEKL. CDR3 loop: CASSDNTRAKNIQYF. The part of the CDR3 DNA that was read is TGCGCCAGCAGCGATAATACCAGAGCCAAAAACATT.

Concerning this clone: The CDR3 end falls 3 residues outside the read, so it is completed with the germline J gene. This rearrangement joins TRBV20-1 to TRBJ2-4; possibly TRBD2 for D (5 bases). This CDR3 contains 13 residues. CDR1 DFQATT and CDR2 SNEGSKA come from the germline V gene (reference sequence). CDR3 sequence reads: CSSFGVERETQYF. The sequenced part of the CDR3 DNA is TGCAGTTCGTTCGGGGTCGAGAGGGAGACT.

With regard to this clone: The sequence runs out 3 residues before the end of the CDR3; the remainder is reconstructed from the germline J gene. The rearrangement joins TRBV30 to TRBJ1-4; 8 bases are a match to TRBD1. The CDR3 covers 14 residues. The ends lost 3 bases at V and 5 bases at J; junction bases unmatched: 5. Germline V gives CDR1 GTSNPN, CDR2 SVGIG (reference sequence). The CDR3 DNA, read in part, is TGTGCCTGGAGCGGACAGGGTGCAAATGAAAAA. Protein: CAWSGQGANEK. From start to end, the CDR3 is CAWSGQGANEKLFF.

The CDR3: CASTRDFPSEQYF. The sequenced part of the CDR3 DNA is TGCGCCAGCACCCGGGACTTTCCTTCCGAG. V usage is TRBV10-2 and J usage is TRBJ2-7; D might be TRBD2 (6 bases). The read ends 3 residues shy of where the CDR3 ends; the end is completed using the germline J gene. V lost 7 bases to trimming and J lost 6 bases, with 16 bases between them. Germline V CDR1 and CDR2: WSHSY, SAAADI. The CDR3 sequence is 13 residues long.

As regards this clone: The CDR3 end is not reached by the read, which stops 3 residues before it; the germline J gene fills it in. The chain has TRBV20-1 and TRBJ2-3; 8 bases line up with TRBD2. This CDR3 is built from 17 residues. Trimming took 0 bases from V and 3 from J; bases not matched to a gene: 11. Per the germline V gene, CDR1 is DFQATT and CDR2 is SNEGSKA (reference sequence). The CDR3 region is CSARDWPASGWTDTQYF. Incomplete CDR3 DNA: TGCAGTGCTAGAGATTGGCCAGCTAGCGGGTGGACAGATACG.